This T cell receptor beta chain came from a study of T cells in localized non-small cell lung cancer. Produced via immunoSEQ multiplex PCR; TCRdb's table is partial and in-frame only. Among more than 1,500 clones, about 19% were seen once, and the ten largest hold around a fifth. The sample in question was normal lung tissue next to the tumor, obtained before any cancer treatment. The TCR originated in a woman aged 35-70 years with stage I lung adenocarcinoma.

The CDR3, as DNA: TGTGCCCAAGACAGAGGGACCTACAATGAGCAGTTCTTC. It yields the protein CAQDRGTYNEQFF. This chain uses TRBV30 with TRBJ2-1; D possibly matches TRBD1 or TRBD2 (5 bases each). V dropped 8 bases and J dropped 2 bases, with 13 bases sitting between them. The CDR3 is 13 amino acids. CDR1 GTSNPN and CDR2 SVGIG come from the germline V gene (reference sequence).